A selection of T cell receptor beta chains follows, all from one sample in a study of T cells in Graves' hyperthyroidism and ophthalmopathy. One entry per CDR3 protein, called by TCRdb with MiXCR from the multiplex PCR reads. The sample lists some 460,000 distinct CDR3 sequences; 15% to 18% were seen once. The specimen was blood. These receptors originate from a young woman with Graves' hyperthyroidism. Both conserved end residues are part of each CDR3. D genes are given only for firm matches. Clone size appears in some rows only: once, few, many, or a class for an expanded clone.

D gene: TRBD1
J gene: TRBJ2-5
V gene: TRBV29-1
clone size: NA
CDR3 length: 15
CDR3 DNA: TGCAGCGTTGGGCAGGGGGGACAGGGGGCTGAGACCCAGTACTTC
CDR3 protein: CSVGQGGQGAETQYF

D gene: TRBD1
J gene: TRBJ2-7
V gene: TRBV2
clone size: NA
CDR3 length: 13
CDR3 DNA: TGTGCCAGCAGTGCTACAGGGGCCTACGAGCAGTACTTC
CDR3 protein: CASSATGAYEQYF

D gene: NA
J gene: TRBJ1-5
V gene: TRBV6-1
clone size: many
CDR3 length: 15
CDR3 DNA: TGTGCCAGCCTGGGACATCTACTTAGCAATCAGCCCCAGCATTTT
CDR3 protein: CASLGHLLSNQPQHF

D gene: NA
J gene: TRBJ2-7
V gene: TRBV20-1
clone size: many
CDR3 length: 13
CDR3 DNA: TGCAGTGCTAGAGGTATCCAATCGAAGGAGCAGTACTTC
CDR3 protein: CSARGIQSKEQYF

D gene: TRBD1
J gene: TRBJ1-2
V gene: TRBV10-3
clone size: many
CDR3 length: 14
CDR3 DNA: TGTGCCATCAGTGACCTGGGACAGATCCGTGGCTACACCTTC
CDR3 protein: CAISDLGQIRGYTF

D gene: NA
J gene: TRBJ2-1
V gene: TRBV24-1
clone size: NA
CDR3 length: 15
CDR3 DNA: TGTGCCACCAGTGATTCGGAACTCTCCTACAATGAGCAGTTCTTC
CDR3 protein: CATSDSELSYNEQFF

D gene: TRBD2
J gene: TRBJ2-2
V gene: TRBV29-1
clone size: NA
CDR3 length: 17
CDR3 DNA: TGCAGCGTTGAAGTCGCACCGACTAGCGATGGCACCGGGGAGCTGTTTTTT
CDR3 protein: CSVEVAPTSDGTGELFF

D gene: NA
J gene: TRBJ2-1
V gene: TRBV29-1
clone size: few
CDR3 length: 12
CDR3 DNA: TGCAGCGTTGAAGATAATAGGGACGGTCAGTTCTTC
CDR3 protein: CSVEDNRDGQFF

D gene: NA
J gene: TRBJ2-3
V gene: TRBV20-1
clone size: many
CDR3 length: 13
CDR3 DNA: TGCAGTGCTACCGGGACTTTCGAAGATACGCAGTATTTT
CDR3 protein: CSATGTFEDTQYF

D gene: TRBD2
J gene: TRBJ2-4
V gene: TRBV20-1
clone size: many
CDR3 length: 12
CDR3 DNA: TGCAGTGCTGCGGGGGGGGGGGACATTCAGTACTTC
CDR3 protein: CSAAGGGDIQYF

D gene: NA
J gene: TRBJ2-2
V gene: TRBV28
clone size: NA
CDR3 length: 15
CDR3 DNA: TGTGCCAGCAGATCAGAAACCTCGAACACCGGGGAGCTGTTTTTT
CDR3 protein: CASRSETSNTGELFF

D gene: TRBD2
J gene: TRBJ2-5
V gene: TRBV20-1
clone size: NA
CDR3 length: 13
CDR3 DNA: TGCAGTGCCCGACTAGCGGGACAAGAGACCCAGTACTTC
CDR3 protein: CSARLAGQETQYF

D gene: NA
J gene: TRBJ1-6
V gene: TRBV10-3
clone size: few
CDR3 length: 15
CDR3 DNA: TGTGCCACTAGGGACCGGGCATCCTATAATTCACCCCTCCACTTT
CDR3 protein: CATRDRASYNSPLHF

D gene: TRBD1
J gene: TRBJ1-4
V gene: TRBV27
clone size: few
CDR3 length: 15
CDR3 DNA: TGTGCCAGCAGTCCGTCGACAGGGGGTACTGAAAAACTGTTTTTT
CDR3 protein: CASSPSTGGTEKLFF

D gene: NA
J gene: TRBJ2-1
V gene: TRBV5-1
clone size: many
CDR3 length: 12
CDR3 DNA: TGCGCCAGCAGTTTGACCGGGCATGAGCAGTTCTTC
CDR3 protein: CASSLTGHEQFF

D gene: TRBD1
J gene: TRBJ2-5
V gene: TRBV20-1
clone size: many
CDR3 length: 20
CDR3 DNA: TGCAGTGCTAGAGATTTGGCGGGACAGGGCGGCGAGGCGGGGAGAGAGACCCAGTACTTC
CDR3 protein: CSARDLAGQGGEAGRETQYF

D gene: TRBD1
J gene: TRBJ2-3
V gene: TRBV12-3/TRBV12-4
clone size: many
CDR3 length: 17
CDR3 DNA: TGTGCCAGCACCGACTCGACCGGGACAGGAGGCACAGATACGCAGTATTTT
CDR3 protein: CASTDSTGTGGTDTQYF

D gene: NA
J gene: TRBJ2-4
V gene: TRBV20-1
clone size: many
CDR3 length: 13
CDR3 DNA: TGCAGTGCTATAACTCGGGTGGGGAACATTCAGTACTTC
CDR3 protein: CSAITRVGNIQYF

D gene: TRBD1
J gene: TRBJ2-7
V gene: TRBV3-1
clone size: many
CDR3 length: 15
CDR3 DNA: TGTGCCAGCAGCTTCACCTCCGGGACAGGGAGCGAGCAGTACTTC
CDR3 protein: CASSFTSGTGSEQYF

D gene: TRBD1
J gene: TRBJ2-1
V gene: TRBV20-1
clone size: many
CDR3 length: 15
CDR3 DNA: TGCAGTGCAGGGACAGGGACAGGGGTCTACAATGAGCAGTTCTTC
CDR3 protein: CSAGTGTGVYNEQFF

D gene: TRBD2
J gene: TRBJ2-3
V gene: TRBV4-2
clone size: NA
CDR3 length: 18
CDR3 DNA: TGTGCCAGCAGCCAAGACGCTAGCGGATCCGCTAGCACAGATACGCAGTATTTT
CDR3 protein: CASSQDASGSASTDTQYF

D gene: NA
J gene: TRBJ1-1
V gene: TRBV6-1
clone size: many
CDR3 length: 19
CDR3 DNA: TGTGCCAGCAGTTATCCGGGGAGGGCTTGGACCTTCGTGGACGCTGAAGCTTTCTTT
CDR3 protein: CASSYPGRAWTFVDAEAFF